The sequence of this TCR beta chain was determined in a study of T-cell reconstitution after alpha-beta-depleted transplantation in children. Per the germline V gene, CDR1 is LNHNV and CDR2 is YYDKDF (reference sequence). The CDR3 contains 12 residues. Trimming took 2 bases from V and 4 from J, leaving 3 bases between them. The table lists this clonotype with a few counts. As it was prepared, the TCRbeta library received unique molecular identifiers. TCRdb ran MiXCR on the PCR reads and lists one entry per CDR3 protein. The table shows some 340,000 distinct CDR3 sequences, with 9% to 12% occurring only once.

The J gene is TRBJ2-1, the V gene TRBV15; D remains ambiguous. The receptor comes from a human donor who donated a stem cell graft to a child with acute lymphoblastic leukemia. The starting material was PBMCs from the stem cell graft donor, obtained from the stem cell graft. The CDR3 DNA sequence: TGTGCCACCAGCAGATATTACAATGAGCAGTTCTTC. It is translated as CATSRYYNEQFF.